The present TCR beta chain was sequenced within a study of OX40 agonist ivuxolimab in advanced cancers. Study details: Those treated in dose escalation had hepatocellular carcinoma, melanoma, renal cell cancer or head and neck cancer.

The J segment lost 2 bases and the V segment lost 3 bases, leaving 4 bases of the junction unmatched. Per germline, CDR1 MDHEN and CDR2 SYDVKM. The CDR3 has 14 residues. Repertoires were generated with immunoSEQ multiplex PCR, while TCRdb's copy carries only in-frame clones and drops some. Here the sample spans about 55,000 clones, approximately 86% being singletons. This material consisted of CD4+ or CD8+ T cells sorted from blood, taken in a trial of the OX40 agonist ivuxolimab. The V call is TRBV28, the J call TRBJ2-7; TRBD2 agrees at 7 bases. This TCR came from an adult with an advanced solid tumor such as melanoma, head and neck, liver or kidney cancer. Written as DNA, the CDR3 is TGTGCCAGCAGTTTGGAGGGAGGGCCCTACGAGCAGTACTTC. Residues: CASSLEGGPYEQYF.